These T cell receptor beta chains were read from a single sample in a study of blood T cell repertoires in COVID-19. TCRdb's copy holds only in-frame clones and misses some; the assay was immunoSEQ multiplex PCR. This table has about 160,000 clones, around 84% appearing once. The specimen sequenced was PBMCs or T cells enriched from blood (not recorded which). These TCRs come from a man aged 50 to 60 who had recovered from COVID-19. Both conserved end residues are part of each CDR3. The D gene is left open where the match is weak. Not every row has a clone size; where given, it reads once, few, many or a size class.

v_call	d_call	cdr3_length	j_call	clone_size	cdr3_aa	cdr3_nt
TRBV6-1	TRBD1	16	TRBJ1-6	.	CASSVSSGTVFSPLHF	TGTGCCAGCAGTGTCTCCTCCGGGACAGTATTTTCACCCCTCCACTTT
TRBV7-9	.	14	TRBJ2-5	many	CASSRTREQETQYF	TGTGCCAGCAGCCGGACAAGGGAACAAGAGACCCAGTACTTC
TRBV7-2	TRBD2	18	TRBJ2-7	.	CASSLYISAGDPAYEQYF	TGTGCCAGCAGCTTATATATATCAGCGGGGGACCCCGCCTACGAGCAGTACTTC
TRBV7-6	TRBD1	14	TRBJ2-3	.	CASSYGTGADTQYF	TGTGCCAGCAGCTACGGGACAGGGGCAGATACGCAGTATTTT
TRBV5-1	TRBD2	13	TRBJ2-7	few	CASSPGEGYEQYF	TGCGCCAGCAGCCCGGGGGAGGGCTACGAGCAGTACTTC
TRBV6-5	TRBD1	15	TRBJ1-2	.	CASSYDRGVSDGYTF	TGTGCCAGCAGTTACGACAGGGGAGTCTCAGATGGCTACACCTTC
TRBV12-3/TRBV12-4	.	12	TRBJ1-1	.	CASSLRRTEAFF	TGTGCCAGCAGTTTAAGGCGGACTGAAGCTTTCTTT
TRBV27	TRBD2	14	TRBJ2-3	.	CASSLAGGQYTQYF	TGTGCCAGCAGTTTAGCGGGGGGGCAATATACGCAGTATTTT
TRBV27	.	17	TRBJ1-2	.	CASSLSPAGGTSYGYTF	TGTGCCAGCAGTTTATCCCCGGCCGGAGGGACGTCGTATGGCTACACCTTC
TRBV2	.	15	TRBJ1-2	.	CASKTQGLLNYGYTF	TGTGCCAGCAAGACCCAGGGCCTACTGAACTATGGCTACACCTTC
TRBV5-4	TRBD1	13	TRBJ1-2	.	CASSLGRGPGYTF	TGTGCCAGCAGCTTGGGCAGGGGGCCTGGCTACACCTTC
TRBV4-3	.	16	TRBJ1-2	.	CASSQDHGSINYGYTF	TGCGCCAGCAGCCAAGATCACGGGTCGATAAACTATGGCTACACCTTC
TRBV18	.	14	TRBJ2-2	once	CASSHGSRAGELFF	TGTGCCAGCTCCCACGGGTCCAGGGCCGGGGAGCTGTTTTTT
TRBV6-2/TRBV6-3	TRBD2	17	TRBJ2-3	.	CASSYSGTSLRTDTQYF	TGTGCCAGCAGTTACTCGGGGACTAGTTTGAGGACAGATACGCAGTATTTT
TRBV10-3	TRBD1	15	TRBJ1-6	.	CAISTTGTGSNPLHF	TGTGCCATCAGTACCACCGGGACAGGGTCTAATCCCCTCCACTTT
TRBV7-6	.	15	TRBJ2-5	.	CASSLWGQGQETQYF	TGTGCCAGCAGCTTATGGGGGCAGGGCCAAGAGACCCAGTACTTC
TRBV11-2	TRBD1	14	TRBJ2-7	.	CASSNRDRVSEQYF	TGTGCCAGCAGCAACCGGGACAGGGTCAGTGAGCAGTACTTC
TRBV7-2	.	13	TRBJ1-2	.	CASSSTTGYGYTF	TGTGCCAGCAGCTCAACCACCGGCTATGGCTACACCTTC
TRBV5-6	.	15	TRBJ1-5	once	CASSFGTYSNQPQHF	TGTGCCAGCAGCTTTGGGACATATAGCAATCAGCCCCAGCATTTT
TRBV23-1	TRBD2	17	TRBJ2-1	.	CASSQPSGGAPYNEQFF	TGCGCCAGCAGTCAGCCTAGCGGGGGGGCCCCCTACAATGAGCAGTTCTTC